This T cell receptor beta chain was recovered during a study of T cell responses to AZD1222 COVID-19 vaccine (dated by TCRdb to about 2021). For the study in its entirety: A total of approximately 250 trial participants underwent TCR sequencing, of whom about 210 had received two doses of AZD1222 and around 25 had received two doses of the MenACWY control vaccine. Trial participants were enrolled by age into 18-55, 56-69 and 70-plus year subgroups, with approximately 160, 26 and 62 TCR-sequenced participants respectively.

About this clone: What this receptor recognizes is not known. Per-base qualities were not stored, and no clone one base away is much larger.

Overall study outcomes, separate from this receptor: Most participants were white British and females outnumbered males, and the authors suggested that clonal diversity may have been underestimated. Only a handful of AZD1222 recipients were SARS-CoV-2 seropositive at baseline, limiting conclusions about previously exposed vaccinees. In the small 56-69-year group, the increase in depth fell short of significance, most likely because of low power. After two AZD1222 doses, spike-specific TCR breadth and depth were significantly higher than at day 0 and than in MenACWY recipients. Epitopes outside the regions mutated in the B.1.351 and B.1.1.7 variants were reportedly recognized by nearly half of the unique spike-specific TCRs. Because no day 14 peak-response samples were available, the repertoires could be characterized only after the peak T cell response. The vaccine-associated CD4 TCRs covered the entire spike protein, and the dominant responses fell in regions 160-218 and 743-854.

Sample time point, as interpreted from the label and publication: about 28 days (+/-7) after the second vaccine dose. According to the study, the label for this sample's treatment or condition signals: meningococcal conjugate vaccine given as trial control. Vaccinee samples were obtained from the UK trials COV001 and COV002, which included a single-blind randomized controlled phase 2/3 trial of AZD1222 (ChAdOx1 nCoV-19) in healthy adults. Trial participant PBMC samples were collected at day 0 and day 28 after the second dose for TCRbeta chain sequencing. The CDR3 regions of human TCRbeta chains were analyzed by immunosequencing. Concerning the study's data processing: TCRs in the repertoires were matched against a reference library of SARS-CoV-2-specific TCRs that had been generated with the MIRA antigen-specificity platform. Breadth meant the fraction of unique TCRs that were SARS-CoV-2-associated, whereas depth meant the fraction of total T cells that were SARS-CoV-2-associated. Each spike-specific TCR was assigned to its reactive spike region and to a CD4 or CD8 class using the MIRA data. Log10-transformed breadth and depth values were compared by one-way ANOVA with Sidak's multiple comparisons tests. The clones in this table, taken by TCRdb from immuneACCESS, are in-frame only. Not every clone is retained; where verified, under half of the shortfall comes from an unresolved V gene, and the cause of the rest is unknown. V, J and clone size are those of that table, while D and trimming were read from the DNA. This sample lists roughly 200,000 clones; around 94% were detected once. Together, the top ten hold 1.7% of the sample.

The CDR3 contains 15 residues, cysteine and phenylalanine counted. Only the CDR3 DNA stays, 45 bases, in frame from base 1. Germline trimming amounts to 1 base on V and 2 bases on J, with 4 as the count of junction bases outside the gene matches. CDR1 and CDR2 were assigned from the germline V gene as SGHTA and FQGNSA. This specimen consisted of peripheral blood, obtained 28 days after the second dose of the MenACWY control vaccine. This clonotype was obtained from an adult who received the MenACWY meningococcal vaccine as a control. The rearranged chain carries TRBV7-2 and TRBJ1-1; 7 bases in between match TRBD1. The nucleotide sequence reads TGTGCCAGCAGCTTAGAGTCAGGGGGAAACACTGAAGCTTTCTTT. The encoded protein is CASSLESGGNTEAFF.